Presented here are 18 T cell receptor beta chains from one specimen sequenced in a study of T-cell memory formation after mild COVID-19. Via MiXCR, TCRdb re-called the 5' RACE reads, giving one row per CDR3 protein. The sample lists about 430,000 distinct CDR3 sequences; approximately 19% were seen once. What was sequenced was PBMCs or a T cell subset sorted from them (not recorded which). These receptors all stem from a young man who had mild COVID-19 (a few samples of this study predate the infection). Cell type and time point are not known.

V gene TRBV7-3 combines with J gene TRBJ2-7; 8 nucleotides line up with TRBD2. V lost 5 bases, J lost 1 base, and 4 bases stayed unmatched. Germline assignment: CDR1 SGHTA and CDR2 FQGTGA. The length of the CDR3 is 14 residues. For the CDR3, the DNA is TGTGCCAGCAGCCCCGGGGGGGTATCCTACGAGCAGTACTTC. It yields the protein CASSPGGVSYEQYF.

The CDR3 region is CASTQREYSGNTIYF. The CDR3 nucleotides are TGTGCCAGCACCCAGAGGGAATACTCTGGAAACACCATATATTTT. J is TRBJ1-3 and V is TRBV12-3 or TRBV12-4; D gene unclear. CDR3 size: 15 residues. The V end was cut by 7 bases, the J end by 0 bases, with 13 bases between.

This clonotype was counted a single time. The V and J genes are TRBV30 and TRBJ1-1, with 7 bases matching TRBD1. The CDR3 length is 12 residues. Unmatched junction bases numbered 3, after V lost 4 bases and J lost 4 bases. Germline V gene lookup returns CDR1 GTSNPN and CDR2 SVGIG (reference sequence). As DNA, the CDR3 is TGTGCCTGGACCGGGACAGCCACTGAAGCTTTCTTT. Translating gives CAWTGTATEAFF. Supplemented by reference TRBV30 and TRBJ1-1, the full variable domain reads SQTIHQWPATLVQPVGSPLSLECTVEGTSNPNLYWYRQAAGRGLQLLFYSVGIGQISSEVPQNLSASRPQDRQFILSSKKLLLSDSGFYLCAWTGTATEAFFGQGTRLTVV.

The J gene is TRBJ2-2, the V gene TRBV7-8; D gene ambiguous. Trimming shortened V by 1 base and J by 9 bases, and 6 bases separated the two germline ends. The V gene's germline CDR1 is SGHVS and CDR2 FQNEAQ. CDR3 length: 12 residues. CDR3 protein: CASSLVSRELFF. CDR3 sequence (DNA): TGTGCCAGCAGCTTAGTCTCAAGGGAGCTGTTTTTT.

The gene calls are TRBV7-2 and TRBJ2-7, with 9 bases identical to TRBD1. The CDR3 totals 15 residues. With V trimmed by 2 bases and J by 3 bases, 5 bases remained unmatched. Germline V gives CDR1 SGHTA, CDR2 FQGNSA. CDR3 region: CASSLHGQGNYEQYF. The CDR3 nucleotides read TGTGCCAGCAGCTTACACGGACAGGGGAACTACGAGCAGTACTTC.

This clonotype was detected a few times. The J gene is TRBJ2-2, the V gene TRBV7-9; D is possibly TRBD1 (5 bases). With 5 bases removed from V and 7 bases from J, the gap between germline ends came to 14 bases. The CDR3 has 14 residues. Germline V lookup: CDR1 SEHNR, CDR2 FQNEAQ (reference sequence). CDR3 amino acids: CASSIAGLVGELFF. CDR3 nucleotides: TGTGCCAGCAGCATCGCAGGGTTGGTCGGGGAGCTGTTTTTT.

The V and J genes are TRBV7-8 and TRBJ2-1; D unresolved. This CDR3 has 14 amino acids. Germline CDR1 reads SGHVS; CDR2 reads FQNEAQ. V was pared by 8 bases and J by 4 bases, with 15 bases between. CDR3 in amino acids: CASAWSNGYNEQFF. The DNA of the CDR3 is TGTGCCAGCGCTTGGTCGAACGGTTACAATGAGCAGTTCTTC.

The table lists this clonotype with a count of one. The J gene is TRBJ2-5, the V gene TRBV7-3; 7 positions agree with TRBD2. The germline V gene has CDR1 SGHTA and CDR2 FQGTGA. V trimming: 6 bases; J trimming: 5 bases; junction bases outside the gene matches: 6. The CDR3 has 13 residues. The CDR3 DNA follows: TGTGCCAGCAGGAAGAGCGGGGATGAGACCCAGTACTTC. As protein: CASRKSGDETQYF.

This clonotype was observed a handful of times. The DNA of the CDR3 is TGCGCCAGCAGCTCCCAATGGGAGCAGTTCTTC. Protein: CASSSQWEQFF. The V and J genes are TRBV5-1 and TRBJ2-1; D is unclear. CDR3 length: 11 residues. Per germline, CDR1 SGHRS and CDR2 YFSETQ. V lost 3 bases, J lost 10 bases, and 8 bases lay in between.

This rearrangement joins TRBV5-1 to TRBJ2-7, with unresolved D. Trimming left V 0 bases short and J 6 bases short, with 25 bases between. CDR3 size: 18 residues. CDR1 SGHRS and CDR2 YFSETQ come from the germline V gene. Here the CDR3 reads CASSLDVSRDVGSSEQYF. In DNA, the CDR3 is TGCGCCAGCAGCTTGGACGTGAGCCGCGATGTTGGTTCAAGCGAGCAGTACTTC. The whole variable domain, remainder taken from reference TRBV5-1 and TRBJ2-7, is KAGVTQTPRYLIKTRGQQVTLSCSPISGHRSVSWYQQTPGQGLQFLFEYFSETQRNKGNFPGRFSGRQFSNSRSEMNVSTLELGDSALYLCASSLDVSRDVGSSEQYFGPGTRLTVT.

The table lists this clonotype with many counts. The genes are TRBV20-1 and TRBJ2-1; 9 bases are a match to TRBD2. CDR1 and CDR2 from the germline V gene are DFQATT and SNEGSKA (reference sequence). The CDR3 covers 15 residues. J gave up 4 bases and V 3 bases, and 7 bases lay outside the gene matches. CDR3 coding DNA: TGCAGTGCTAGTCGGCTAGCGGGGAGGTACAATGAGCAGTTCTTC. Translated, it gives CSASRLAGRYNEQFF.

This clonotype turned up a few times. The gene calls are TRBV3-1 and TRBJ2-3; weak D call: TRBD2 (5 bases). The CDR3 spans 16 residues. Germline CDR1 reads LGHDT; CDR2 reads YNNKEL (reference sequence). The V gene lost 1 base and the J gene lost 5 bases, with 16 bases spanning the gap. CDR3 nucleotide sequence: TGTGCCAGCAGCCAAGGTGAGCGTCCAAGCGGAGATACGCAGTATTTT. The encoded protein is CASSQGERPSGDTQYF.

This clonotype was detected ten times or more. The chain couples TRBV5-1 to TRBJ2-2, with 9 bases matching TRBD1. Germline values: CDR1 SGHRS, CDR2 YFSETQ. V shed 4 bases and J 4 bases; nucleotides not matched to a gene: 2. There are 14 residues in the CDR3. The CDR3 here is CASSMDRGTGELFF. The CDR3 nucleotides are TGCGCCAGCAGCATGGACAGGGGCACCGGGGAGCTGTTTTTT.

V gene TRBV7-3 combines with J gene TRBJ2-1; D possibly corresponds to TRBD2 (6 bases). The germline V gene has CDR1 SGHTA and CDR2 FQGTGA. Trimming removed 2 bases at V and 8 bases at J, with 10 bases between. The CDR3 is 13 amino acids. This CDR3 is CASSLGGEYEQFF. The CDR3 bases are TGTGCCAGCAGCTTAGGAGGGGAATATGAGCAGTTCTTC. Drawing the rest from reference TRBV7-3 and TRBJ2-1, the complete variable domain is GAGVSQTPSNKVTEKGKYVELRCDPISGHTALYWYRQSLGQGPEFLIYFQGTGAADDSGLPNDRFFAVRPEGSVSTLKIQRTERGDSAVYLCASSLGGEYEQFFGPGTRLTVL.

This clonotype was picked up a small number of times. The rearrangement uses TRBV7-2 and TRBJ2-3; perhaps D is TRBD1 or TRBD2 (6 bases each). V gave up 4 bases and J gave up 3 bases, with 14 bases separating them. Germline CDR1 SGHTA, CDR2 FQGNSA. This CDR3 comprises 15 residues. In DNA form, the CDR3 reads TGTGCCAGCAGCTGGGGGGCTAGCAGGACAGATACGCAGTATTTT. It is translated as CASSWGASRTDTQYF.

This clonotype has only a few counts. The chain joins TRBV3-1 to TRBJ2-3; D call uncertain. CDR3 size: 14 residues. Germline V gene lookup returns CDR1 LGHDT and CDR2 YNNKEL (reference sequence). V was shortened by 5 bases and J by 1 base, with 10 bases between the two germline ends. CDR3 amino acids: CASSGGPGTDTQYF. As DNA, the CDR3 is TGTGCCAGCAGCGGTGGACCAGGCACAGATACGCAGTATTTT.

The chain recombines TRBV7-2 with TRBJ1-3, with D perhaps TRBD1 (6 bases). This CDR3 is 14 amino acids long. V was pared by 2 bases and J by 3 bases, with 8 bases between. Germline V CDR1 and CDR2: SGHTA, FQGNSA. The CDR3 region is CASSLRGGGNTIYF. DNA for the CDR3: TGTGCCAGCAGCTTAAGGGGGGGTGGAAACACCATATATTTT.

This clonotype was seen a few times. The rearrangement uses TRBV7-9 and TRBJ1-1; 9 bases fit TRBD1. This CDR3 is built from 17 residues. The junction had 10 bases not matched to a gene; V was cut back by 5 bases and J by 0 bases. Germline lookup yields CDR1 SEHNR and CDR2 FQNEAQ (reference sequence). CDR3 DNA sequence: TGTGCCAGCAGCGGACCCCGGGACAGGGAAATGAACACTGAAGCTTTCTTT. It yields the protein CASSGPRDREMNTEAFF.